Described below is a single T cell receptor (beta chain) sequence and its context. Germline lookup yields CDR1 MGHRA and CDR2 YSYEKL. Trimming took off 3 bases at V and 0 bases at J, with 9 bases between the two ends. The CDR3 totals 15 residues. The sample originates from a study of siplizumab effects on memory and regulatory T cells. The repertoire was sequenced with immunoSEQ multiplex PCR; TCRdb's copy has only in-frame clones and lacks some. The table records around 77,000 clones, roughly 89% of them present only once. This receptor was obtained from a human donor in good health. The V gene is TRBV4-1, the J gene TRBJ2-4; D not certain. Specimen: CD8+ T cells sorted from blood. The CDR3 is CASSQAALAKNIQYF. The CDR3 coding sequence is TGCGCCAGCAGCCAGGCGGCCCTAGCCAAAAACATTCAGTACTTC.